A single sample gave rise to the 10 T cell receptor beta chains below, sequenced in a study of OX40 agonist ivuxolimab in advanced cancers. Receptor amplification or capture employed the immunoSEQ multiplex PCR assay. TCRdb limited this immuneACCESS table to in-frame rearrangements with V and J called. A share of clones is missing; checked studies link under half to unresolved V genes, and the rest is unexplained. Counted in this sample were 65,000 to 80,000 clones; roughly nine tenths of them appeared once. About 0.75% of the sample belongs to the ten largest clones. The sample here was CD4+ or CD8+ T cells sorted from blood, taken in a trial of the OX40 agonist ivuxolimab. The receptor set was obtained from an adult with an advanced solid tumor such as melanoma, head and neck, liver or kidney cancer.

The V call is TRBV27, the J call TRBJ2-7; the match to TRBD1 covers 10 bases. CDR1 is MNHEY and CDR2 is SMNVEV in the germline V gene (reference sequence). Losses at the gene ends were 4 bases for V and 3 bases for J; bases not matched to a gene: 6. The CDR3 covers 15 residues. The CDR3 protein is CASSYKTGGYYEQYF. CDR3 bases: TGTGCCAGCAGTTATAAGACAGGGGGCTACTACGAGCAGTACTTC.

This clone was recorded only once. The genes are TRBV5-1 and TRBJ2-5; D might be TRBD2 (6 bases). V was trimmed by 0 bases and J by 11 bases, leaving 14 bases between them. The CDR3 spans 13 residues. Per the germline V gene, CDR1 is SGHRS and CDR2 is YFSETQ. The CDR3 region has the DNA TGCGCCAGCAGCTTGGAGAGGGACTGGGAGCAGTACTTC. Translated, it gives CASSLERDWEQYF.

The chain couples TRBV19 to TRBJ1-2; D call uncertain. There are 12 residues in the CDR3. V lost 4 bases, J lost 0 bases, and 3 bases lay in between. Germline lookup yields CDR1 LNHDA and CDR2 SQIVND (reference sequence). This CDR3 reads CASSKPNYGYTF. The CDR3 DNA follows: TGTGCCAGTAGTAAACCTAACTATGGCTACACCTTC.

This rearrangement joins TRBV10-2 to TRBJ1-4; D remains unclear. This CDR3 is built from 14 residues. V was pared by 3 bases and J by 7 bases, with 12 bases between. Germline CDR1 WSHSY, CDR2 SAAADI. This CDR3 reads CASSESVSGEKLFF. CDR3 bases: TGCGCCAGCAGTGAAAGCGTATCGGGTGAAAAACTGTTTTTT.

The rearrangement joins TRBV30 to TRBJ1-2, with a tentative D call TRBD1 (5 bases). The CDR3 loop spans 13 amino acids. Deletions cut 2 bases from V and 4 bases from J, with 11 bases between. Per the germline V gene, CDR1 is GTSNPN and CDR2 is SVGIG (reference sequence). In DNA, the CDR3 is TGTGCCTGGAGTTTGGGGGTAATCTATGGCTACACCTTC. Protein product: CAWSLGVIYGYTF.

The rearrangement joins TRBV7-9 to TRBJ2-2; TRBD1 agrees at 8 bases. The trim removed 2 bases at V and 5 bases at J, leaving 1 base unmatched. Germline V CDR1 and CDR2: SEHNR, FQNEAQ (reference sequence). The CDR3 covers 14 residues. CDR3 nucleotides: TGTGCCAGCAGCTTAAGACAGGGGACCGGGGAGCTGTTTTTT. The encoded protein is CASSLRQGTGELFF.

The rearrangement uses TRBV10-3 and TRBJ2-5, with a tentative D call TRBD1 (6 bases). This CDR3 has 15 amino acids. CDR1 and CDR2 from the germline V gene are ENHRY and SYGVKD. Trimming removed 0 bases at V and 2 bases at J, with 10 bases between. CDR3 bases: TGTGCCATCAGTGAGTCTGCCCAGGGGCAAGAGACCCAGTACTTC. Its translation is CAISESAQGQETQYF.

This chain uses TRBV5-1 with TRBJ2-3; 7 bases agree with TRBD1. Germline V gives CDR1 SGHRS, CDR2 YFSETQ. J lost 2 bases, V lost 4 bases, and 4 bases had no gene match. The CDR3 is made up of 14 amino acids. The DNA for the CDR3 is TGCGCCAGCAGCACGGGACAGCTCACAGATACGCAGTATTTT. This translates into CASSTGQLTDTQYF.

This chain connects TRBV11-2 to TRBJ2-7; 8 bases are a match to TRBD1. The CDR3 runs to 15 residues. Losses at the gene ends were 1 base for V and 2 bases for J; bases not matched to a gene: 4. Germline V gene sequence: CDR1 SGHAT, CDR2 FQNNGV. CDR3 residues: CASSLVGTGTYEQYF. The DNA of the CDR3 is TGTGCCAGCAGCTTAGTAGGGACAGGCACCTACGAGCAGTACTTC.

V is TRBV10-2 and J is TRBJ1-6; D is ambiguous. The CDR3 contains 13 residues. CDR1 and CDR2 (germline): WSHSY, SAAADI. The V and J ends lost 2 bases and 11 bases respectively, with 10 bases between them. The CDR3 DNA follows: TGCGCCAGCAGTGAGGGCGCGCGGGCACCCCTCCACTTT. This translates into CASSEGARAPLHF.